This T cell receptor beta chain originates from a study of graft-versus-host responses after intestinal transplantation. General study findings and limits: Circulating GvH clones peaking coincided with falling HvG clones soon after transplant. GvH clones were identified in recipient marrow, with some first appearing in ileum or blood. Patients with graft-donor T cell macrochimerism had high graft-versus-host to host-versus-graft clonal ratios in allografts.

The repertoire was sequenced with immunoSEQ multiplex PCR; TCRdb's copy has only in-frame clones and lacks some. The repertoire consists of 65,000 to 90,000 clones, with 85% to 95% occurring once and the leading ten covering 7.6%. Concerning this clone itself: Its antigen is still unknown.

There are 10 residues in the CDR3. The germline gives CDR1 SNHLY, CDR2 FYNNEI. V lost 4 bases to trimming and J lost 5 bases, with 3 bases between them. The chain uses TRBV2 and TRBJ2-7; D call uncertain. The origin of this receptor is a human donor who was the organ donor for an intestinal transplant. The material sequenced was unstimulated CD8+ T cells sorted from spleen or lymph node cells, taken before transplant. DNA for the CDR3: TGTGCCAGCAGTGGCCACGAGCAGTACTTC. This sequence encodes CASSGHEQYF.